Below, one TCR beta chain is given with its context. The data were taken from a study of cytomegalovirus exposure and HLA in healthy donors. This CDR3 has 16 amino acids. Per germline, CDR1 MGHDK and CDR2 SYGVNS. V lost 2 bases, J lost 1 base, and 14 bases lay in between. The primer mix had 60 Vbeta and 13 Jbeta primers. As processed by the authors: Later, an analysis found tens of millions of unique TCR beta chains, and approximately 10 million of these were shared. The protocol was immunoSEQ multiplex PCR, while the TCRdb copy is restricted to in-frame clones and leaves out a portion. D and trimming come from the DNA, and the V and J calls and clone size come from that table. The sample shows about 120,000 clones, around 66% of them seen only once.

Sequences were obtained from PBMCs. V is TRBV25-1 and J is TRBJ1-1; maybe TRBD1 (6 bases). This sequence originates from a man aged 18 to 29 in good health and CMV-seronegative. In DNA, the CDR3 is TGTGCCAGCAGTGAAGGCGGGGGCCGAACGAACACTGAAGCTTTCTTT. It codes for CASSEGGGRTNTEAFF.